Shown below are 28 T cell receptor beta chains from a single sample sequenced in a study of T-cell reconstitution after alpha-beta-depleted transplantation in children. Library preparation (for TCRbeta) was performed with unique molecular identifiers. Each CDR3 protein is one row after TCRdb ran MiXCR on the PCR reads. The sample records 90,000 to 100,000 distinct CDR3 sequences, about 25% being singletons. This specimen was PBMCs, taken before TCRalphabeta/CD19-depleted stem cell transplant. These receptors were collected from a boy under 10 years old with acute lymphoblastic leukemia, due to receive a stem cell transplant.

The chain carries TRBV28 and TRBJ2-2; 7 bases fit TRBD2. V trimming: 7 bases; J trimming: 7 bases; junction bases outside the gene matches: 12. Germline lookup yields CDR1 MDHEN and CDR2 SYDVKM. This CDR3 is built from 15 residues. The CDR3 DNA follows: TGTGCCAGCACCATCGGGGGGTTTGACATCGGGGAGCTGTTTTTT. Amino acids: CASTIGGFDIGELFF.

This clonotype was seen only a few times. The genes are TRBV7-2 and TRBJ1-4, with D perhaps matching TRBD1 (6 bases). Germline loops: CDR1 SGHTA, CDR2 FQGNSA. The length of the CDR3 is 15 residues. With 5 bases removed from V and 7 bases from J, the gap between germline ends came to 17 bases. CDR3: CASSAQQGSREKLFF. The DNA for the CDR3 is TGTGCCAGCAGCGCCCAACAGGGCAGTCGTGAAAAACTGTTTTTT.

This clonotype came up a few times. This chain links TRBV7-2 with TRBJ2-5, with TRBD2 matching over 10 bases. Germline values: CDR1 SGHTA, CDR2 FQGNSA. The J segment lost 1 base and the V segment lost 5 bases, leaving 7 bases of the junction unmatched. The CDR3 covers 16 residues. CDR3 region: CASSLRTSGLQETQYF. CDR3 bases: TGTGCCAGCAGCCTCCGGACTAGCGGTCTCCAAGAGACCCAGTACTTC.

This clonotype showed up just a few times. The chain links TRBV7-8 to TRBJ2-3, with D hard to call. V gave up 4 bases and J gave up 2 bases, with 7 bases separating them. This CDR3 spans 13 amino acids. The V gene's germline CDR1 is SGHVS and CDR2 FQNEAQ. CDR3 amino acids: CASSYGFTDTQYF. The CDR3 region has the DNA TGTGCCAGCAGCTACGGGTTCACAGATACGCAGTATTTT.

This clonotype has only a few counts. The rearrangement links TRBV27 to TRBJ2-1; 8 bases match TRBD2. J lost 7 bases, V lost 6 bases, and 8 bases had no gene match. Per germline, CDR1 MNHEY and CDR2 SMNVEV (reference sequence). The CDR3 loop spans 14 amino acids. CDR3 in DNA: TGTGCCAGCAGAACTAGCGGAAGGGGTAATGAGCAGTTCTTC. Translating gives CASRTSGRGNEQFF.

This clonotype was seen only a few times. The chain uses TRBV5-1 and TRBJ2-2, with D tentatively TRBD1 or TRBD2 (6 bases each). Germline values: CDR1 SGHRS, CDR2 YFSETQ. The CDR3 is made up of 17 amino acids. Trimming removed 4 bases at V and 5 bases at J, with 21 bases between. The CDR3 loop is CASSELVGGKGTGELFF. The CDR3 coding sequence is TGCGCCAGCAGCGAACTAGTCGGGGGCAAGGGAACCGGGGAGCTGTTTTTT.

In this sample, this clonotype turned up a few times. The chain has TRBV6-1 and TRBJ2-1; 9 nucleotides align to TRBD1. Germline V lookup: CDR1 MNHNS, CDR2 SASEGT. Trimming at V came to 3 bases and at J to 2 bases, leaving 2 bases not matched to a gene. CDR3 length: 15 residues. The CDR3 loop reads CASSDGTGPYNEQFF. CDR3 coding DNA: TGTGCCAGCAGTGACGGGACAGGGCCCTACAATGAGCAGTTCTTC.

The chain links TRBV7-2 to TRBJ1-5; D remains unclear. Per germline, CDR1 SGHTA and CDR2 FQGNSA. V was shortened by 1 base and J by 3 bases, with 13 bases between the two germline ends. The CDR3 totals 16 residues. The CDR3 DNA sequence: TGTGCCAGCAGCTTAGATTTCGGACCTTACAATCAGCCCCAGCATTTT. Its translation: CASSLDFGPYNQPQHF.

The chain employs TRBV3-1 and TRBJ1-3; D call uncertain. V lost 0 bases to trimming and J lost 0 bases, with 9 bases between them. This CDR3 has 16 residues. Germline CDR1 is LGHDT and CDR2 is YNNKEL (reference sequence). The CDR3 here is CASSQDLGSSGNTIYF. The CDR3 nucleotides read TGTGCCAGCAGCCAAGATTTGGGGAGCTCTGGAAACACCATATATTTT.

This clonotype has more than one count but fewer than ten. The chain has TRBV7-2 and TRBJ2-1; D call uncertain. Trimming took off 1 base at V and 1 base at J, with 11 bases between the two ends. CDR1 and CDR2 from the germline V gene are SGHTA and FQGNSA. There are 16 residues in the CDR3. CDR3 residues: CASSLVGKGSYNEQFF. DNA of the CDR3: TGTGCCAGCAGCTTAGTGGGGAAAGGATCCTACAATGAGCAGTTCTTC.

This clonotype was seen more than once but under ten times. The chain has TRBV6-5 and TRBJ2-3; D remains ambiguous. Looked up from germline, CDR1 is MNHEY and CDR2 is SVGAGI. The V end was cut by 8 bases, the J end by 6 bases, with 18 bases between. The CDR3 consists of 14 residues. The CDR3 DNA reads TGTGCCAGCGGGTCTCTGGCTCTGAGGGATACGCAGTATTTT. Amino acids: CASGSLALRDTQYF.

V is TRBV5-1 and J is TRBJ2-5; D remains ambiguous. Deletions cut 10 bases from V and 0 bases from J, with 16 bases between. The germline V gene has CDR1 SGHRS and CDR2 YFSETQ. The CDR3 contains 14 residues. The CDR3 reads CASVPDGHQETQYF. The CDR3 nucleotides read TGCGCCTCCGTGCCGGACGGACACCAAGAGACCCAGTACTTC.

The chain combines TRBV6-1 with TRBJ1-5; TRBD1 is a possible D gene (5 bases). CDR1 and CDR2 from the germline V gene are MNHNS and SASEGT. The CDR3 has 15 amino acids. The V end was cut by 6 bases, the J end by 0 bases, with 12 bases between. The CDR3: CASSRSQGSNQPQHF. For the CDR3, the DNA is TGTGCCAGCAGCCGAAGTCAGGGTAGCAATCAGCCCCAGCATTTT.

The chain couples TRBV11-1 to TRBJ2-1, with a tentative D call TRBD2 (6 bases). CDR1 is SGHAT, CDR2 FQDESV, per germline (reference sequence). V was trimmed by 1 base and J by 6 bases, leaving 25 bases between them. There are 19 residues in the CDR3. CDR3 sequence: CASSLVSAVRGGRINEQFF. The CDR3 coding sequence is TGTGCCAGCAGCTTAGTCTCCGCAGTACGCGGAGGGCGCATCAATGAGCAGTTCTTC.

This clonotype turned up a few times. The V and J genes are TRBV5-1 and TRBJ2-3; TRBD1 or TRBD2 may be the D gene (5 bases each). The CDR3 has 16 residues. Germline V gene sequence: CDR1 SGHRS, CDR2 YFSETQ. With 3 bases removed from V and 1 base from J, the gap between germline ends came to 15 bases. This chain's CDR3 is CASSSSGGTGTDTQYF. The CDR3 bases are TGCGCCAGCAGCTCGAGTGGTGGGACGGGCACAGATACGCAGTATTTT.

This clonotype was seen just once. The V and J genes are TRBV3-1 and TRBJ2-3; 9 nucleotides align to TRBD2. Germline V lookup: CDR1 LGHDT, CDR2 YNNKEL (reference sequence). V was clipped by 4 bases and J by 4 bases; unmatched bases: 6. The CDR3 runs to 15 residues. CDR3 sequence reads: CASSREGLAPDTQYF. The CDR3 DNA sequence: TGTGCCAGCAGCCGAGAGGGACTAGCACCAGATACGCAGTATTTT.

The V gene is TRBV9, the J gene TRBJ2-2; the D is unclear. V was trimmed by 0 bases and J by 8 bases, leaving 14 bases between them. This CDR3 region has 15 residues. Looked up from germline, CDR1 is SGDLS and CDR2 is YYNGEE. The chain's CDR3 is CASSVGDSFWGELFF. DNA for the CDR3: TGTGCCAGCAGCGTAGGCGATTCTTTTTGGGGGGAGCTGTTTTTT.

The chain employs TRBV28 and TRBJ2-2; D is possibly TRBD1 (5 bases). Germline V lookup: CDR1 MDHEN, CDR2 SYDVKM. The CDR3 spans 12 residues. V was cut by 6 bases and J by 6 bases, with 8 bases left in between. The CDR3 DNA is TGTGCCAGCAGCCAGGGATCCGGGGAGCTGTTTTTT. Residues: CASSQGSGELFF.

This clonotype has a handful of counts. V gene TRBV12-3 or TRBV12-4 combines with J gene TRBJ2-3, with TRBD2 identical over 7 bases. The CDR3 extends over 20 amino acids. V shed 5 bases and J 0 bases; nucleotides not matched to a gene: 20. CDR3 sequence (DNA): TGTGCCAGCAGTCGCCACCCTCTAGCGGAGGGGCCTTCTAGCACAGATACGCAGTATTTT. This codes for CASSRHPLAEGPSSTDTQYF.

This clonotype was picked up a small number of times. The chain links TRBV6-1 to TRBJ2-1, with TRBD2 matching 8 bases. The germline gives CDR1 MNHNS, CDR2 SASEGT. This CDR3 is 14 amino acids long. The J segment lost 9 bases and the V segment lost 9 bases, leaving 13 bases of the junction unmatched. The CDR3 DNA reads TGTGCCAGTAGGGGGACTAGGTCATCCGGTGAGCAGTTCTTC. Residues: CASRGTRSSGEQFF.

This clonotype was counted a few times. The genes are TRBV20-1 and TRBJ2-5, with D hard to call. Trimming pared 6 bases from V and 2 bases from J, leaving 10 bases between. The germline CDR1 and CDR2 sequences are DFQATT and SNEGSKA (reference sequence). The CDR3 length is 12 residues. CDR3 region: CSASGIQETQYF. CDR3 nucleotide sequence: TGCAGTGCCTCTGGGATTCAAGAGACCCAGTACTTC.

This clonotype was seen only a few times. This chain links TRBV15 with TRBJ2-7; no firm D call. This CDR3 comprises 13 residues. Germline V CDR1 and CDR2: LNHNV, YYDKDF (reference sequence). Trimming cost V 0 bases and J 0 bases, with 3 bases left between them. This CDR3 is CATSRDSSYEQYF. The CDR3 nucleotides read TGTGCCACCAGCAGAGACAGCTCCTACGAGCAGTACTTC.

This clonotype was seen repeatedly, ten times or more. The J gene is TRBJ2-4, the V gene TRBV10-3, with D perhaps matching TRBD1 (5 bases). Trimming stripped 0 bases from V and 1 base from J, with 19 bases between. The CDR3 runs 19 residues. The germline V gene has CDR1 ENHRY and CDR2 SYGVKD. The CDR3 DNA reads TGTGCCATCAGTGAGTCGAATGGCGTGGGGCTCGGGGCCAAAAACATTCAGTACTTC. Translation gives CAISESNGVGLGAKNIQYF.

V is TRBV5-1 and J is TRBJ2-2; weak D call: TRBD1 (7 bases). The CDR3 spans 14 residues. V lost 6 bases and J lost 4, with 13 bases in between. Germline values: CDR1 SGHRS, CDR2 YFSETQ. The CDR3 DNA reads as TGCGCCAGCACCACGGAGGGGGCCACCGGGGAGCTGTTTTTT. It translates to CASTTEGATGELFF.

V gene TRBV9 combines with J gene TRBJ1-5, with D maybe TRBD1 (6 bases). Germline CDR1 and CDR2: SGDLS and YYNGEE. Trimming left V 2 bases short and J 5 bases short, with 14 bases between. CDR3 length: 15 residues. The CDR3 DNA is TGTGCCAGCAGCGTTAGAGGGGGGCGCGATCAGCCCCAGCATTTT. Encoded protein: CASSVRGGRDQPQHF.

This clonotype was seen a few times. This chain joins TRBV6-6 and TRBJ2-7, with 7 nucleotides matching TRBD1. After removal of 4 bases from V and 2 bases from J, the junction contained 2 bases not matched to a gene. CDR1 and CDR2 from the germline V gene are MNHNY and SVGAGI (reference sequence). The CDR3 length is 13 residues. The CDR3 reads CASSWDSTYEQYF. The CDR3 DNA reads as TGTGCCAGCAGTTGGGACAGCACCTACGAGCAGTACTTC.

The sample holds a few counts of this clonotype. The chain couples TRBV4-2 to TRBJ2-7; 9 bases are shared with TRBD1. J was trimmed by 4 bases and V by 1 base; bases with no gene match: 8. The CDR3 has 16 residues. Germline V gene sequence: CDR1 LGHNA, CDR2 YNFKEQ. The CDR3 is CASSQAGTGLPYEQYF. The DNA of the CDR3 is TGTGCCAGCAGCCAAGCCGGGACAGGGCTCCCATACGAGCAGTACTTC.

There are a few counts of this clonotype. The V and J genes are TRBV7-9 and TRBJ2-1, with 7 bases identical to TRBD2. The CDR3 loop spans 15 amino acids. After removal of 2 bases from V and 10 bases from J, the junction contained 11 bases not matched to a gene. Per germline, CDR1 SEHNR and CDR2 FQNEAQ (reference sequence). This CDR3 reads CASSLLAEGYGEQFF. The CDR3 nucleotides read TGTGCCAGCAGCTTACTAGCGGAGGGGTATGGCGAGCAGTTCTTC.